This T cell receptor (beta chain) comes out of a study of shared clonotypes between healthy human individuals (dated by TCRdb to between 2020 and 2021). For context, the study as a whole: The cohort included three men and a couple of women between 18 and 49 years of age. To increase sequencing depth and limit assay-specific biases, TCR repertoire library preparation and sequencing were carried out by different laboratories using diverse techniques. To estimate repertoire size and how much clonotype sharing occurs between individuals, the study deeply sequenced the blood TCR repertoires of roughly 5 healthy adults. For each donor, CD4 naive and CD4 memory were each given three plates, CD8 naive was given two plates, and CD8 memory was given one plate. Each donor's leukapheresis produced roughly between roughly 0.85 and 10 billion PBMCs. General study outcomes and caveats: Incomplete sequencing was indicated by rarefaction of sorted-subset datasets, despite the large sequencing depth. The genetic and exposure-history diversity represented was limited by the small number of donors. Approximately 4.8% of naive CD4, around 4% of naive CD8, about 2.5% of memory CD4, and around 0.42% of memory CD8 clonotypes were shared across a few donors. Estimated clonotype richness was generally larger for naive than for memory subsets. Pairwise subsampling indicated that sequencing depth was expected to affect the degree of clonotype sharing among donors. Clonotypes shared by all four sorted-subset donors showed higher generation probabilities than non-shared clonotypes. Sampling was restricted to blood, and TCR repertoires in tissues likely differ from the TCR repertoires found in blood.

TCR CDR3 regions were amplified from genomic DNA by multiplex PCR using the deep immunoSEQ assay. Genomic DNA extracted from each cell subset was distributed evenly over all wells of several immunoSEQ 96-well plates, and each plate served as one replicate. For sorted subsets, approximately 210 ng of genomic DNA, equivalent to 25,000 to 35,000 T cell genomes, went into each replicate PCR. Purified libraries were measured with a Qubit 3.0 fluorometer, size-checked on a Bioanalyzer 2100, and measured again with the KAPA Library Quantification kit. Every immunoSEQ 96-well plate was sequenced on a separate single-read 150-cycle Illumina NextSeq 550 flow cell. The paper's data handling went like this. Because only junctional sequences without quality scores were contained in the immunoSEQ output, filtering matching that applied to full-length reads could not be performed. Sequences were annotated with PyIR, a Python wrapper for IgBLAST v1.9, using IMGT germline references to assign V/J genes and CDR3. Reads were filtered out if the reads had weak V/J assignments (E-value above 1e-6), no CDR3, stop codons, out-of-frame junctions, or ambiguous translated residues. V3J clonotypes were defined as sequences sharing an identical inferred V gene, J gene, and CDR3 amino acid sequence. Percentage overlap between repertoires was calculated by dividing the number of shared unique clonotypes by the size of the smaller repertoire. RTK rarefaction, the Chao1 estimator, and Recon v2.1 estimates of unobserved clonotypes were used to assess repertoire richness. For all TCRbeta clonotypes obtained by the gDNA method from several donors, generation probabilities were computed with OLGA. The table comes from immuneACCESS by way of TCRdb, which keeps in-frame sequences with V and J called. Part of the clones is missing from these tables; in studies checked, under half for an unresolved V gene and the rest for unknown reasons. V, J and clone size reflect that table, while D and trimming were determined from the DNA. This sample gives about 2.1 million clones in total; about 93% of them show up just once. The ten top clones hold about 1.8% of the sample.

With regard to this clone: Its recognized antigen is unknown. Base-call qualities are not available, and no considerably larger clone is one nucleotide away.

The CDR1 and CDR2 encoded by the germline V gene are LGHNA and YSLEER. V is cut back by 3 bases and J by 0 bases, with 2 bases in the junction unmatched. Including the terminal cysteine and phenylalanine, the CDR3 comprises 15 residues. CDR3 DNA only is kept here, 45 bases in frame from base 1. CD8 naive samples were CD45RO-negative cells positively selected for CCR7, giving a CD45RA+CCR7+ population that excluded TemRA cells. Donors were healthy HIV-negative adults with no recently reported acute infections or vaccinations. All donors were Caucasian adults living in Nashville, Tennessee, USA. Blood was collected by leukapheresis, and PBMCs were isolated by Ficoll-Histopaque density gradient centrifugation and then cryopreserved in liquid nitrogen vapor phase. Analytical flow cytometry was used to check the purity and quantity of each magnetically sorted T cell population. Genomic DNA was isolated from every sorted fraction and measured by UV absorbance on a Nanodrop 2000c.

The receptor comes from a man between 18 and 35 years old in good health. Some clones in this sample may be carry-over from other donors' samples. Specimen: naive CD8+ T cells from PBMCs. Sample cell subset or site, as interpreted from the label and publication: CD45RA+CCR7+. Recombination connected TRBV4-3 to TRBJ2-1; TRBD1 fits 7 bases in the junction. The CDR3 in this case is CASSHRDSSYNEQFF. The DNA is as follows: TGCGCCAGCAGCCATCGGGACAGCTCCTACAATGAGCAGTTCTTC.